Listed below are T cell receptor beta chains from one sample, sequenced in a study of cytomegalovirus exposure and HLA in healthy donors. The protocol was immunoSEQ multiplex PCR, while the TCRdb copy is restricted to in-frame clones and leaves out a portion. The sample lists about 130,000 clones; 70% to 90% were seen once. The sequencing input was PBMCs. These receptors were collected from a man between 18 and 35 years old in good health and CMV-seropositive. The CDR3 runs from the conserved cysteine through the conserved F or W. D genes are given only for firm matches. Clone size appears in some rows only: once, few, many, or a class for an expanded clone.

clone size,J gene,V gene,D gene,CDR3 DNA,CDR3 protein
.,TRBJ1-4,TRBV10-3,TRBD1,TGTGCCATCGGGACAGGGTTTGAAAAACTGTTTTTT,CAIGTGFEKLFF
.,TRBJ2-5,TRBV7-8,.,TGTGCCAGCAGCTTAGGCGCAGGGGCAAAGGAGTACTTC,CASSLGAGAKEYF
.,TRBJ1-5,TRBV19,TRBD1,TGTGCCAGTAGTTCACAGGGGTGGCAGCCCCAGCATTTT,CASSSQGWQPQHF
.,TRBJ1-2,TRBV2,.,TGTGCCAGCAGTGCAGGGAACTGGGCTATAGGCTATGGCTACACCTTC,CASSAGNWAIGYGYTF
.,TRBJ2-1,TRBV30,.,TGTGCCTGGAGTGGAACGACGCTCGGAGACTACAATGAGCAGTTCTTC,CAWSGTTLGDYNEQFF
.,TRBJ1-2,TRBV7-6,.,TGTGCCAGCAGCTTAGGCGGGGGGCCCTATGGCTACACCTTC,CASSLGGGPYGYTF
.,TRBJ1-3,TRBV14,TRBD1,TGTGCCAGCAGTCAAGACAGGGATGACACCATATATTTT,CASSQDRDDTIYF
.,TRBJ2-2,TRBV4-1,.,TGCGCCAGCAGCCAAGCAGGGGTACTTACCGGGGAGCTGTTTTTT,CASSQAGVLTGELFF
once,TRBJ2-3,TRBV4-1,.,TGCGCCAGCAGCCAAGGCCCAGCGGGGGCCCAGGGGGAGCAGTATTTT,CASSQGPAGAQGEQYF
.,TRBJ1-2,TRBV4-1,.,TGCGCCAGCAGCCAAGTACCGGGGTTGATGTACGATGGCTACACCTTC,CASSQVPGLMYDGYTF
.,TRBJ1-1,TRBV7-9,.,TGTGCCAGCAGCTTAAGACCGGCAGGGGACACTGAAGCTTTCTTT,CASSLRPAGDTEAFF
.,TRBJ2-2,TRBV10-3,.,TGTGCCATCAGTGAAGTGGGGAGTGCCACCGGGGAGCTGTTTTTT,CAISEVGSATGELFF
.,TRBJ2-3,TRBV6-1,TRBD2,TGTGCCAGCAGTGAATTACTAGCGGGGGCTGATACGCAGTATTTT,CASSELLAGADTQYF
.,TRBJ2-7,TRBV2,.,TGTGCCAGCAGGGAACAGGGATACGAGCAGTACTTC,CASREQGYEQYF
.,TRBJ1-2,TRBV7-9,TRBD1,TGTGCCAGCAGCTCACCGACCGGGACAGGGGGCGGTGTCTATGGCTACACCTTC,CASSSPTGTGGGVYGYTF
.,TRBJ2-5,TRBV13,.,TGTGCCAGCAGCTTAGAAGGGGGTGCTGGGGAGACCCAGTACTTC,CASSLEGGAGETQYF
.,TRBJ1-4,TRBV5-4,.,TGTGCCAGCAGCACCCAGGGGAGAAGAGGGGAAAAACTGTTTTTT,CASSTQGRRGEKLFF
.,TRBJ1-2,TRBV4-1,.,TGCGCCAGCAGCCACCCCCAGGGCAGCAGGAGCTACACCTTC,CASSHPQGSRSYTF
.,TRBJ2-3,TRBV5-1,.,TGCGCCAGCAGCTTGGTGGAGGCCCCCACAGATACGCAGTATTTT,CASSLVEAPTDTQYF
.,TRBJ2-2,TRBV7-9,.,TGTGCCAGCAGCTCCTTGGTGAGGCAAAACACCGGGGAGCTGTTTTTT,CASSSLVRQNTGELFF
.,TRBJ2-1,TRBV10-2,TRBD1,TGCGCCAGCAGTACCGGGACAGGGGTCTACAATGAGCAGTTCTTC,CASSTGTGVYNEQFF
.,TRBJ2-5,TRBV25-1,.,TGTGCCAGCACCGTCGGGGGGACACTTCAAGAGACCCAGTACTTC,CASTVGGTLQETQYF
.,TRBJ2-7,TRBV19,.,TGTGCCAGTAGTATCGAATTTGCAGGGGGGAACGAGCAGTACTTC,CASSIEFAGGNEQYF
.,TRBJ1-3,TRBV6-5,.,TGTGCCAGCAGTCTTGCCCCGGGGGGCCGAAACACCATATATTTT,CASSLAPGGRNTIYF
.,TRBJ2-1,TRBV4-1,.,TGCGCCAGCAGCCAAGTAGCGGCCGATGAGCAGTTCTTC,CASSQVAADEQFF
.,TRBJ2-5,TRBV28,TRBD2,TGTGCCAGCAGGGCTAGCGGGGGGCAAGAGACCCAGTACTTC,CASRASGGQETQYF
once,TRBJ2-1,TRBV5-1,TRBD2,TGCGCCAGCAGCCCCGGGGCGGGGGTATACAATGAGCAGTTCTTC,CASSPGAGVYNEQFF
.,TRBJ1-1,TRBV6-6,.,TGTGCCAGCAGTTTCACTCGACAGAACACTGAAGCTTTCTTT,CASSFTRQNTEAFF
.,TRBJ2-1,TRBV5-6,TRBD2,TGTGCCAGCAGCACCGGACTAGCGGGGGATAATGAGCAGTTCTTC,CASSTGLAGDNEQFF
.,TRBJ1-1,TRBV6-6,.,TGTGCCAGCAGCAAGGACACATACACTGAAGCTTTCTTT,CASSKDTYTEAFF
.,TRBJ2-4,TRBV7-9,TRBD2,TGTGCCAGCAGCTTAGCTCCTAGCGGGGGGGTTCGATCGGACATTCAGTACTTC,CASSLAPSGGVRSDIQYF
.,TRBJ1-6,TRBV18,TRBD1,TGTGCCAGCTCACCCAAAACAGGGGTGGGTTTTTCACCCCTCCACTTT,CASSPKTGVGFSPLHF
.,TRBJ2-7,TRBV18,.,TGTGCCAGCTCGCCCCAGGGGATCACCTACGAGCAGTACTTC,CASSPQGITYEQYF
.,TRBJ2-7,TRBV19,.,TGTGCCAGTAGTATAGATCGAAGTGAGGGCTACGAGCAGTACTTC,CASSIDRSEGYEQYF
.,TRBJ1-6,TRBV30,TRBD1,TGTGCCTGGAGTATTTCGCGGACAGGCCATAATTCACCCCTCCACTTT,CAWSISRTGHNSPLHF
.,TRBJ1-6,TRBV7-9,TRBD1,TGTGCCAGCAGCTTTACAGGGGCGGTCAATTCACCCCTCCACTTT,CASSFTGAVNSPLHF
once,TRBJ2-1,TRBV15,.,TGTGCCACCAGCTGGGAGGACCATGAGCAGTTCTTC,CATSWEDHEQFF
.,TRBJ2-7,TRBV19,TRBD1,TGTGCCAGTAGTATAAGAGACAGGGGATCCTACGAGCAGTACTTC,CASSIRDRGSYEQYF
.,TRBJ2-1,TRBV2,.,TGTGCCGGCGAAGCGAGAAACCACAATGAGCAGTTCTTC,CAGEARNHNEQFF
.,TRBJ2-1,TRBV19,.,TGTGCCAGTAGTATAGGGGAGGTGAGCTCCTACAATGAGCAGTTCTTC,CASSIGEVSSYNEQFF
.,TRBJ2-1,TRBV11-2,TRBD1,TGTGCCAGCAGCTTGACAGGGGGTGTTTATGAGCAGTTCTTC,CASSLTGGVYEQFF
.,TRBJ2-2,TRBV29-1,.,TGCAGCGTAACAGGGCCGAACACCGGGGAGCTGTTTTTT,CSVTGPNTGELFF
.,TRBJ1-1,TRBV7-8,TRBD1,TGTGCCAGCATCAAGGGGGCAGGGGGCTTTTGGACTGAAGCTTTCTTT,CASIKGAGGFWTEAFF
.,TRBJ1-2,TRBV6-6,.,TGTGCCAGCTGGGCCGCGACTAGGGGCTACACCTTC,CASWAATRGYTF
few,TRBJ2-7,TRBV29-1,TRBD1,TGCAGCGTCAGGGACAGGGGCTTGAGGGAGCAGTACTTC,CSVRDRGLREQYF
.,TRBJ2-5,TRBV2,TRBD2,TGTGCCAGCAGTGATCCGGGACTAGAGGAGACCCAGTACTTC,CASSDPGLEETQYF